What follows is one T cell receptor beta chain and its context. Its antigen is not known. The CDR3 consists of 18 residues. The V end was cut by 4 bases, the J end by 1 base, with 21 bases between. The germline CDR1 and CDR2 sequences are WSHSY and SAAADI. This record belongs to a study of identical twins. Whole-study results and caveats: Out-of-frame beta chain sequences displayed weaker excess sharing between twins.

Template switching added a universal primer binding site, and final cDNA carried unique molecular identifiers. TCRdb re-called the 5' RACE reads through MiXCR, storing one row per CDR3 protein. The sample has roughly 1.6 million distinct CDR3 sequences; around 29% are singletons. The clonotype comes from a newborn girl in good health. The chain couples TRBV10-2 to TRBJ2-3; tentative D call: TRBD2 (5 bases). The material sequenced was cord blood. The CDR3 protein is CASSGLAGRFAGTDTQYF. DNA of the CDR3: TGCGCCAGCAGTGGGCTAGCCGGTCGGTTCGCTGGCACAGATACGCAGTATTTT.